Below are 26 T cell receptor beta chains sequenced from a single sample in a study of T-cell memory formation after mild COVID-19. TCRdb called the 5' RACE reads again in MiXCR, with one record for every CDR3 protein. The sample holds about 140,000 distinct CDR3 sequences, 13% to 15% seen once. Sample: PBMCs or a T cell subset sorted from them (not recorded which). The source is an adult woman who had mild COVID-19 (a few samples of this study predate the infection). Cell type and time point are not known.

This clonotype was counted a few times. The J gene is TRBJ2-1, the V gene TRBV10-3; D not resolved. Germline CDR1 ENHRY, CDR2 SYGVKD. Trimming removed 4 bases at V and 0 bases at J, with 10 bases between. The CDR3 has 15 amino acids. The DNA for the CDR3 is TGTGCCATCAGTGGAGGCCCCAGCTCCTACAATGAGCAGTTCTTC. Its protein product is CAISGGPSSYNEQFF.

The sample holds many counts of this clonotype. This chain's CDR3 is CASSSTSGRKYF. The CDR3 bases are TGTGCCAGCAGCTCAACTAGCGGGCGGAAGTACTTC. This rearrangement joins TRBV11-2 to TRBJ2-4; 9 nucleotides agree with TRBD2. Germline CDR1 and CDR2: SGHAT and FQNNGV. The trim removed 4 bases at V and 14 bases at J, leaving 6 bases unmatched. The CDR3 length is 12 residues.

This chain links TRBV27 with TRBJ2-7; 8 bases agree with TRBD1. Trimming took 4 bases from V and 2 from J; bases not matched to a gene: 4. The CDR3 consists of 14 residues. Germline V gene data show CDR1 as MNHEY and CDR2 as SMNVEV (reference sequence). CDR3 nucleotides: TGTGCCAGCAGTTGGGGGACAGGACCCTACGAGCAGTACTTC. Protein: CASSWGTGPYEQYF.

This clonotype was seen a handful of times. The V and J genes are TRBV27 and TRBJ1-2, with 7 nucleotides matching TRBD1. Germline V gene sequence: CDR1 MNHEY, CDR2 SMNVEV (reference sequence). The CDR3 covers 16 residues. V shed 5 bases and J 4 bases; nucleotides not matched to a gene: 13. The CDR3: CASSTPGQVEIYGYTF. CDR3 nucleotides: TGTGCCAGCAGTACCCCCGGACAGGTGGAAATCTATGGCTACACCTTC.

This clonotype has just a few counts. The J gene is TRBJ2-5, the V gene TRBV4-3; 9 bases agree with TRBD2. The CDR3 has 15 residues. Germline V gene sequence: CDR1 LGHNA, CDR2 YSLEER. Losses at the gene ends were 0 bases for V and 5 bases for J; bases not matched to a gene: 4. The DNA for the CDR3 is TGCGCCAGCAGCCAAGAAGGGACTAGCTGGGAGACCCAGTACTTC. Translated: CASSQEGTSWETQYF.

The CDR3 bases are TGTGCCAGCAGCCCTTCGGACAGGGCGAACACCGGGGAGCTGTTTTTT. It yields the protein CASSPSDRANTGELFF. The gene calls are TRBV3-1 and TRBJ2-2, with 8 bases lining up with TRBD1. The germline V gene has CDR1 LGHDT and CDR2 YNNKEL (reference sequence). The ends lost 4 bases at V and 0 bases at J; junction bases unmatched: 4. CDR3 length: 16 residues.

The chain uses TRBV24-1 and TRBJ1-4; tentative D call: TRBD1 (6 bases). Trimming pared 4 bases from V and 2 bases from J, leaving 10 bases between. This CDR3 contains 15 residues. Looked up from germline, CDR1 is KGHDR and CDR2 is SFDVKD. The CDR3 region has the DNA TGTGCCACCAGTGACCTTGGACAGACTAATGAAAAACTGTTTTTT. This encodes CATSDLGQTNEKLFF.

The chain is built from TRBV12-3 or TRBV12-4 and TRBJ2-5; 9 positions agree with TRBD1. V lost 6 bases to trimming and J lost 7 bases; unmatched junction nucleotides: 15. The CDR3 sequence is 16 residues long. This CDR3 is CASRPGQGLVRGTQYF. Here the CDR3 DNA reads TGTGCCAGCAGACCGGGACAGGGTCTAGTGCGGGGGACCCAGTACTTC.

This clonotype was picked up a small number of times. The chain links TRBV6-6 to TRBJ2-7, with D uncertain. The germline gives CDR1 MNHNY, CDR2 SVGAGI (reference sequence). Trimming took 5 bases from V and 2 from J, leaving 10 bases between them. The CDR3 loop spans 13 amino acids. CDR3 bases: TGTGCCAGCAGTGGTGCCAACACCTACGAGCAGTACTTC. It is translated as CASSGANTYEQYF.

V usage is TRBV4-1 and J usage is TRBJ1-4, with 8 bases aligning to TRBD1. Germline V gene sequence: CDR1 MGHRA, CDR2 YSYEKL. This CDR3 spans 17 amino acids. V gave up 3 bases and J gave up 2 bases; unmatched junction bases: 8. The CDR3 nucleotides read TGCGCCAGCAGCCAGCCCAATCCAGGGGGCACTAATGAAAAACTGTTTTTT. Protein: CASSQPNPGGTNEKLFF.

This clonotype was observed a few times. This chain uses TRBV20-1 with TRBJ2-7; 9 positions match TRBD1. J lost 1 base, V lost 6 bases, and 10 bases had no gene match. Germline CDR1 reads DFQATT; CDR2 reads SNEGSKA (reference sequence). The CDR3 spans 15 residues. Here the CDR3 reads CSAPDPGTGSYEQYF. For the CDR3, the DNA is TGCAGTGCCCCAGATCCCGGGACAGGGTCCTACGAGCAGTACTTC.

CDR3 region: CSVDGTSGSYEQYF. CDR3 DNA sequence: TGCAGCGTTGATGGGACTAGCGGGAGCTACGAGCAGTACTTC. The V call is TRBV29-1, the J call TRBJ2-7; 14 bases map to TRBD2. V lost 3 bases to trimming and J lost 3 bases; unmatched junction nucleotides: 1. Per the germline V gene, CDR1 is SQVTM and CDR2 is ANQGSEA. This CDR3 is 14 amino acids long.

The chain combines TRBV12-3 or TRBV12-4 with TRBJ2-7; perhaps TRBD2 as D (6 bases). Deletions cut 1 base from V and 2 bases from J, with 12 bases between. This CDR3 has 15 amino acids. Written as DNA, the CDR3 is TGTGCCAGCAGTTTAGTGGCTAGCGCAGCCTACGAGCAGTACTTC. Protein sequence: CASSLVASAAYEQYF.

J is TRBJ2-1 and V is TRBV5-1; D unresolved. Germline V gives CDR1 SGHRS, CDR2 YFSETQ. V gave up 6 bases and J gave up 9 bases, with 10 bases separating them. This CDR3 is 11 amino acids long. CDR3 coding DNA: TGCGCCAGCATCTACGTCGGTGAGCAGTTCTTC. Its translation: CASIYVGEQFF.

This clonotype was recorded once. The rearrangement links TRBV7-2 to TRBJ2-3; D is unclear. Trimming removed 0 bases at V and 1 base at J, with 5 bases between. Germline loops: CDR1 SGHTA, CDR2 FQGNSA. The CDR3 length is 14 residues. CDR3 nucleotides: TGTGCCAGCAGCTTAGCGTTGGGCACAGATACGCAGTATTTT. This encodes CASSLALGTDTQYF. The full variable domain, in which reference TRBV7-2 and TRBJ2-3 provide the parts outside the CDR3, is GAGVSQSPSNKVTEKGKDVELRCDPISGHTALYWYRQSLGQGLEFLIYFQGNSAPDKSGLPSDRFSAERTGGSVSTLTIQRTQQEDSAVYLCASSLALGTDTQYFGPGTRLTVL.

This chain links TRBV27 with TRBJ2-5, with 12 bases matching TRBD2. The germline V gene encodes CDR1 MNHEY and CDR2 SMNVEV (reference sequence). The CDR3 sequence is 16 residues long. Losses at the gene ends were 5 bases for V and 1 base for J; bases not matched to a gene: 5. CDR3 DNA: TGTGCCAGCAGTCTCCTAGCGGGGGGGCTCCAAGAGACCCAGTACTTC. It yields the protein CASSLLAGGLQETQYF.

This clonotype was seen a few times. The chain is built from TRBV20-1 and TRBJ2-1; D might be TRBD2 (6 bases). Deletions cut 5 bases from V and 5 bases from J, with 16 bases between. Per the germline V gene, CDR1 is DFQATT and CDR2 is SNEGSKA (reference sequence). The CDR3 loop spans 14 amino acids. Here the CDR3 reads CSAAPLAGHNEQFF. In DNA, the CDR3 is TGCAGTGCTGCCCCTCTCGCGGGGCACAATGAGCAGTTCTTC.

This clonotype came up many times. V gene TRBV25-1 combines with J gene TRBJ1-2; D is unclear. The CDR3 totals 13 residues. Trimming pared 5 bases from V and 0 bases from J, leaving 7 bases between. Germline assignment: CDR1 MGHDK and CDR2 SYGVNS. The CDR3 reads CASSPIANYGYTF. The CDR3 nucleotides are TGTGCCAGCAGTCCCATCGCTAACTATGGCTACACCTTC.

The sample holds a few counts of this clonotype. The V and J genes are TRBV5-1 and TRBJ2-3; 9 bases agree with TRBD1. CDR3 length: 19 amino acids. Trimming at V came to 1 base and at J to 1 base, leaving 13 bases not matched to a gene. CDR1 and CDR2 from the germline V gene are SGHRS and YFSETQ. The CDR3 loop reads CASSLYSGTGFGGTDTQYF. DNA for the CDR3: TGCGCCAGCAGCTTGTACTCCGGGACAGGGTTCGGTGGCACAGATACGCAGTATTTT.

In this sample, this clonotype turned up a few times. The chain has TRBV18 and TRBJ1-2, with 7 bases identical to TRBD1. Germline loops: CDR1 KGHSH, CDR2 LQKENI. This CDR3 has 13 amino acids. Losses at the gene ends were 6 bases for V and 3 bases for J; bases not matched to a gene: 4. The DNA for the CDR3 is TGTGCCAGCTCCCCGCAGGGGGACTATGGCTACACCTTC. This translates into CASSPQGDYGYTF. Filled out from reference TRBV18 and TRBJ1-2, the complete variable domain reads NAGVMQNPRHLVRRRGQEARLRCSPMKGHSHVYWYRQLPEEGLKFMVYLQKENIIDESGMPKERFSAEFPKEGPSILRIQQVVRGDSAAYFCASSPQGDYGYTFGSGTRLTVV.

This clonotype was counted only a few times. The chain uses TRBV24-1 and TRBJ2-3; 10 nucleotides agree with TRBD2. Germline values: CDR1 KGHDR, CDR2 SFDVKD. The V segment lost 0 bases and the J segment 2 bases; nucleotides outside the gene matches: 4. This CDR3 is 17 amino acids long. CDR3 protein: CATSDLRTSGDTDTQYF. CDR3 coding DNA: TGTGCCACCAGTGATTTGAGGACTAGCGGAGACACAGATACGCAGTATTTT.

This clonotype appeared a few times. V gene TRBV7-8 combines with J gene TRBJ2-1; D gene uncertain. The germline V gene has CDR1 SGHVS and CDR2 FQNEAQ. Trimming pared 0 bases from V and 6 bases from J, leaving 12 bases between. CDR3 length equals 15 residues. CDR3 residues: CASSLANVASNEQFF. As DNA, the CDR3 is TGTGCCAGCAGCTTAGCGAATGTCGCCTCCAATGAGCAGTTCTTC.

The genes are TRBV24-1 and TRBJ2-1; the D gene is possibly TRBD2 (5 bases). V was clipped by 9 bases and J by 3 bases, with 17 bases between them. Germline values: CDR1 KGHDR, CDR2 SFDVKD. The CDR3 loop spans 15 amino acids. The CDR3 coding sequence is TGTGCCACCGGTTATCCGTCAGAGGGCTACAATGAGCAGTTCTTC. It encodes CATGYPSEGYNEQFF.

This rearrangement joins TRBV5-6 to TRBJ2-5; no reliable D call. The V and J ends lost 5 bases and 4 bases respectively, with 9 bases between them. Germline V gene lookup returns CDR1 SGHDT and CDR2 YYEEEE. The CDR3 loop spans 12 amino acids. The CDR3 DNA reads TGTGCCAGCAGTCGGGCACTAGAGACCCAGTACTTC. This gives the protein CASSRALETQYF.

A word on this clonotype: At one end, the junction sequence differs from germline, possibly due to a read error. This CDR3 is CDSSEEGLAIGELFF. Here the CDR3 DNA reads TGTGACAGCAGTGAAGAGGGACTAGCAATCGGGGAGCTGTTTTTT. The chain has TRBV2 and TRBJ2-2; 9 bases line up with TRBD2. Germline CDR1 is SNHLY and CDR2 is FYNNEI. The CDR3 runs to 15 residues.

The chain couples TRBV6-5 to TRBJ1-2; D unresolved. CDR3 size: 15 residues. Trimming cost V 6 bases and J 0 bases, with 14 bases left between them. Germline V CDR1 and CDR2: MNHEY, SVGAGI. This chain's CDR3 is CASSLREGANYGYTF. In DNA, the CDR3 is TGTGCCAGCAGCTTACGGGAGGGAGCTAACTATGGCTACACCTTC.